This passage covers 28 T cell receptor beta chains from one sample sequenced in a study of glioma-infiltrating T cells after dendritic cell vaccination. Only in-frame clones appear in the TCRdb table, and some are missing; sequencing was by immunoSEQ multiplex PCR. This table holds fewer than 85,000 clones, about 86% found once. The sample consisted of blood, taken before dendritic cell vaccination. Source of these receptors: a human donor with glioblastoma.

This clone was recorded a few times. The gene calls are TRBV6-5 and TRBJ2-5; 10 bases fit TRBD2. This CDR3 region has 13 residues. CDR1 and CDR2 from the germline V gene are MNHEY and SVGAGI. V lost 6 bases to trimming and J lost 3 bases; unmatched junction nucleotides: 1. The CDR3 coding sequence is TGTGCCAGCAGGAGCGGGGGGGAAGAGACCCAGTACTTC. Translating gives CASRSGGEETQYF.

The V call is TRBV2, the J call TRBJ2-2, with TRBD1 matching over 8 bases. Germline CDR1 SNHLY, CDR2 FYNNEI. The CDR3 totals 14 residues. V lost 7 bases to trimming and J lost 5 bases; unmatched junction nucleotides: 6. The CDR3 here is CASIKTGGTGELFF. The DNA of the CDR3 is TGTGCCAGCATTAAAACAGGGGGGACCGGGGAGCTGTTTTTT.

The rearrangement joins TRBV6-1 to TRBJ2-7, with 8 bases matching TRBD1. The CDR3 loop spans 14 amino acids. Germline-derived CDR1 and CDR2 are MNHNS and SASEGT. Trimming cost V 7 bases and J 5 bases; bases outside gene matches: 10. The CDR3 coding sequence is TGTGCCAGCACCTCCGGGACAGGAGTGGACGAGCAGTACTTC. Amino acids: CASTSGTGVDEQYF.

J is TRBJ2-4 and V is TRBV2; 7 nucleotides line up with TRBD1. Trimming at V came to 5 bases and at J to 14 bases, leaving 9 bases not matched to a gene. Germline V gene lookup returns CDR1 SNHLY and CDR2 FYNNEI. This CDR3 has 12 residues. For the CDR3, the DNA is TGTGCCAGCAGTAACGCCTGGGACAGCGAGTACTTC. Protein: CASSNAWDSEYF.

The CDR3 DNA reads as TGCGCCAGCAGCTTGCGGGGTGGCACAGATACGCAGTATTTT. Its protein is CASSLRGGTDTQYF. The V and J genes are TRBV5-1 and TRBJ2-3; tentatively, D is TRBD2 (5 bases). Trimming shortened V by 1 base and J by 1 base, and 7 bases separated the two germline ends. The CDR3 contains 14 residues. The germline V gene has CDR1 SGHRS and CDR2 YFSETQ. The whole variable domain, remainder taken from reference TRBV5-1 and TRBJ2-3, is KAGVTQTPRYLIKTRGQQVTLSCSPISGHRSVSWYQQTPGQGLQFLFEYFSETQRNKGNFPGRFSGRQFSNSRSEMNVSTLELGDSALYLCASSLRGGTDTQYFGPGTRLTVL.

The V and J genes are TRBV9 and TRBJ1-4; D remains ambiguous. The V gene's germline CDR1 is SGDLS and CDR2 YYNGEE. The CDR3 spans 16 residues. The V gene lost 4 bases and the J gene lost 4 bases, with 17 bases spanning the gap. CDR3 coding DNA: TGTGCCAGCAGCCCCGCAGCCGGGGTATTTAATGAAAAACTGTTTTTT. This gives the protein CASSPAAGVFNEKLFF.

CDR3 DNA sequence: TGTGCCAGTGCCGGGACACCGAGCTCCTACGAGCAGTACTTC. Residues: CASAGTPSSYEQYF. The V and J genes are TRBV19 and TRBJ2-7, with a tentative D call TRBD1 (6 bases). Trimming shortened V by 8 bases and J by 0 bases, and 14 bases separated the two germline ends. The CDR3 covers 14 residues. Germline loops: CDR1 LNHDA, CDR2 SQIVND (reference sequence).

The chain is built from TRBV9 and TRBJ1-5; D gene uncertain. V lost 2 bases to trimming and J lost 5 bases, with 11 bases between them. The germline gives CDR1 SGDLS, CDR2 YYNGEE. The CDR3 is 14 residues long. The CDR3 DNA sequence: TGTGCCAGCAGCGTCGGGCGGACTGATCAGCCCCAGCATTTT. Protein: CASSVGRTDQPQHF.

The chain has TRBV5-4 and TRBJ2-3, with TRBD2 matching over 12 bases. Trimming cost V 6 bases and J 6 bases; bases outside gene matches: 2. In germline, CDR1 is SGHNT, CDR2 YYREEE (reference sequence). The CDR3 is 13 amino acids. DNA for the CDR3: TGTGCCAGCATGCTAGCGGGGGGGGATACGCAGTATTTT. This gives the protein CASMLAGGDTQYF.

The rearrangement uses TRBV6-5 and TRBJ1-5; 7 nucleotides line up with TRBD1. V was clipped by 6 bases and J by 5 bases; unmatched bases: 10. CDR1 is MNHEY and CDR2 is SVGAGI in the germline V gene. This CDR3 is 15 amino acids long. CDR3 residues: CASSRDRVSDQPQHF. The CDR3 DNA is TGTGCCAGCAGCAGAGACAGGGTGTCGGATCAGCCCCAGCATTTT.

The V and J genes are TRBV2 and TRBJ2-5; 7 nucleotides line up with TRBD2. V gave up 8 bases and J gave up 5 bases; unmatched junction bases: 11. There are 14 residues in the CDR3. The V gene's germline CDR1 is SNHLY and CDR2 FYNNEI. The CDR3 region has the DNA TGTGCCAGCTCTGATACTAGCGAGAGCGAGACCCAGTACTTC. Translating it yields CASSDTSESETQYF. The full variable domain, its missing parts supplied by reference TRBV2 and TRBJ2-5, is EPEVTQTPSHQVTQMGQEVILRCVPISNHLYFYWYRQILGQKVEFLVSFYNNEISEKSEIFDDQFSVERPDGSNFTLKIRSTKLEDSAMYFCASSDTSESETQYFGPGTRLLVL.

The CDR3 sequence is CASNLAPDAGELFF. The CDR3 DNA is TGTGCCAGCAACCTGGCTCCAGATGCCGGGGAGCTGTTTTTT. The rearrangement joins TRBV9 to TRBJ2-2; D gene unclear. V was shortened by 6 bases and J by 6 bases, with 15 bases between the two germline ends. The CDR3 covers 14 residues. Germline values: CDR1 SGDLS, CDR2 YYNGEE.

V is TRBV27 and J is TRBJ2-1, with a possible D match to TRBD1 (5 bases). The CDR3 loop spans 14 amino acids. Germline loops: CDR1 MNHEY, CDR2 SMNVEV (reference sequence). Trimming shortened V by 0 bases and J by 8 bases, and 11 bases separated the two germline ends. Here the CDR3 DNA reads TGTGCCAGCAGTTTATCAGGGGTTGTCGATGAGCAGTTCTTC. This codes for CASSLSGVVDEQFF.

This clone was counted a few times. This chain joins TRBV9 and TRBJ1-3, with 7 bases fitting TRBD1. The CDR3 is 15 residues long. The J segment lost 4 bases and the V segment lost 1 base, leaving 5 bases of the junction unmatched. Germline V gene sequence: CDR1 SGDLS, CDR2 YYNGEE. The CDR3 is CASSVFGQAGNTIYF. The DNA of the CDR3 is TGTGCCAGCAGCGTATTCGGACAGGCCGGAAACACCATATATTTT.

This chain links TRBV30 with TRBJ1-2; 8 bases match TRBD1. The V gene end was trimmed by 0 bases and the J gene end by 4 bases; junction bases not matched to a gene: 7. This CDR3 has 15 amino acids. The germline gives CDR1 GTSNPN, CDR2 SVGIG (reference sequence). CDR3 bases: TGTGCCTGGAGTGTACAGGGGACAGGCGTCTATGGCTACACCTTC. Its translation is CAWSVQGTGVYGYTF.

The rearrangement links TRBV7-2 to TRBJ1-1, with TRBD1 as a possible D gene (5 bases). The V gene lost 2 bases and the J gene lost 0 bases, with 13 bases spanning the gap. This CDR3 has 16 residues. The germline gives CDR1 SGHTA, CDR2 FQGNSA. CDR3 sequence: CASSLFQGLLNTEAFF. In DNA form, the CDR3 reads TGTGCCAGCAGCTTATTCCAGGGTTTATTGAACACTGAAGCTTTCTTT.

The CDR3 loop is CASSINREETQYF. CDR3 coding DNA: TGTGCCAGCAGCATAAACAGGGAAGAGACCCAGTACTTC. This chain links TRBV7-3 with TRBJ2-5; TRBD1 is a possible D gene (6 bases). Per the germline V gene, CDR1 is SGHTA and CDR2 is FQGTGA. The CDR3 is 13 residues long. The V gene lost 5 bases and the J gene lost 3 bases, with 10 bases spanning the gap.

This clone was seen once. J is TRBJ1-2 and V is TRBV4-1, with D possibly TRBD1 on 5 matching bases. The V end was cut by 3 bases, the J end by 6 bases, with 20 bases between. This CDR3 comprises 16 residues. Germline-derived CDR1 and CDR2 are MGHRA and YSYEKL. The CDR3 sequence: CASSQILTEKTHGYTF. The CDR3 DNA is TGCGCCAGCAGCCAGATCCTGACAGAAAAGACCCATGGCTACACCTTC.

V and J are TRBV9 and TRBJ2-7; tentative D call: TRBD1 (6 bases). CDR3 length equals 13 residues. V lost 7 bases and J 4 bases, leaving 15 bases between the germline ends. Germline V gene lookup returns CDR1 SGDLS and CDR2 YYNGEE. CDR3 loop: CASGGTESYEQYF. CDR3 in DNA: TGTGCCAGCGGGGGCACGGAATCTTACGAGCAGTACTTC.

The chain has TRBV7-9 and TRBJ2-7, with a weak D call TRBD2 (6 bases). This CDR3 comprises 14 residues. Germline V gene sequence: CDR1 SEHNR, CDR2 FQNEAQ (reference sequence). V lost 6 bases to trimming and J lost 2 bases, with 14 bases between them. CDR3 in amino acids: CASSSSTGAYEQYF. The CDR3 nucleotides are TGTGCCAGCAGTTCGTCAACGGGGGCCTACGAGCAGTACTTC.

The chain links TRBV4-1 to TRBJ1-5, with D unresolved. V gave up 0 bases and J gave up 7 bases, with 7 bases separating them. The germline gives CDR1 MGHRA, CDR2 YSYEKL. The CDR3 is 13 amino acids. CDR3: CASSQDPFQPQHF. In nucleotides, the CDR3 is TGCGCCAGCAGCCAAGATCCATTCCAGCCCCAGCATTTT.

This chain links TRBV21-1 with TRBJ1-3. TRBV21-1 is termed a pseudogene. The CDR3 is 22 residues long. CDR3 in amino acids: CASSNTRPPQPPRDYSGNTIYF. Written as DNA, the CDR3 is TGTGCCAGCAGCAACACTCGACCCCCACAACCTCCGCGGGATTACTCTGGAAACACCATATATTTT.

The chain joins TRBV6-5 to TRBJ2-5, with D perhaps TRBD1 (7 bases). Between the trimmed V and J ends, which lost 1 base and 5 bases, there was a span of 14 bases. The CDR3 has 15 residues. Germline V gene data show CDR1 as MNHEY and CDR2 as SVGAGI. CDR3 nucleotide sequence: TGTGCCAGCAGTTACTTTGACAGGGCGGGGGAGACCCAGTACTTC. Translating it yields CASSYFDRAGETQYF.

The chain combines TRBV7-8 with TRBJ2-1; D might be TRBD1 (5 bases). Germline V gene sequence: CDR1 SGHVS, CDR2 FQNEAQ. Deletions cut 2 bases from V and 4 bases from J, with 21 bases between. The CDR3 is made up of 18 amino acids. The CDR3 sequence: CASSLIEQALPSYNEQFF. CDR3 sequence (DNA): TGTGCCAGCAGCTTAATAGAACAGGCGCTGCCGTCTTACAATGAGCAGTTCTTC.

This rearrangement joins TRBV12-5 to TRBJ2-3; a possible D gene is TRBD1 (5 bases). Trimming took 5 bases from V and 2 from J, leaving 14 bases between them. The germline gives CDR1 LGHNT, CDR2 FRNRAP. This CDR3 is built from 15 residues. The CDR3, as DNA: TGTGCTAGTGGTGCACAAACAGGAAACACAGATACGCAGTATTTT. Residues: CASGAQTGNTDTQYF.

This chain uses TRBV5-8 with TRBJ1-6; D is ambiguous. Per the germline V gene, CDR1 is SGHTS and CDR2 is YDEGEE. The ends were cut back, 1 base at V and 7 bases at J, with 9 bases in the middle. The CDR3 is 14 residues long. DNA of the CDR3: TGTGCCAGCAGCTTGACAGACGAAAATTCACCCCTCCACTTT. As protein: CASSLTDENSPLHF. Filled out from reference TRBV5-8 and TRBJ1-6, the complete variable domain reads EAGVTQSPTHLIKTRGQQATLRCSPISGHTSVYWYQQALGLGLQFLLWYDEGEERNRGNFPPRFSGRQFPNYSSELNVNALELEDSALYLCASSLTDENSPLHFGNGTRLTVT.

The V gene is TRBV19, the J gene TRBJ1-2; maybe TRBD1 (5 bases). The V end was cut by 7 bases, the J end by 8 bases, with 14 bases between. The CDR3 consists of 12 residues. In germline, CDR1 is LNHDA, CDR2 SQIVND (reference sequence). The CDR3 protein is CASNSRGGGYTF. The DNA for the CDR3 is TGTGCCAGTAATAGTAGGGGTGGCGGCTACACCTTC.

The chain couples TRBV7-9 to TRBJ2-3; perhaps TRBD1 as D (7 bases). Trimming pared 4 bases from V and 6 bases from J, leaving 20 bases between. The CDR3 has 16 amino acids. Germline assignment: CDR1 SEHNR and CDR2 FQNEAQ (reference sequence). This CDR3 is CASSYTSQQGSDTQYF. The CDR3, as DNA: TGTGCCAGCAGCTACACTAGCCAACAGGGGTCCGATACGCAGTATTTT.